A single TCR beta chain is shown here with its context. The antigen remains unidentified. PCR amplification relied on 60 Vbeta primers (plus 13 Jbeta primers). Sequencing was performed with immunoSEQ multiplex PCR; in TCRdb, only in-frame clones are kept and a portion is missing. The table lists around 25,000 clones, 75% to 85% of them singletons. The data are from a study of cytomegalovirus exposure and HLA in healthy donors. Findings and limits, study-wide: In a later analysis, common viral pathogens appeared linked to several of the most significant clusters.

Unmatched junction bases numbered 9, after V lost 5 bases and J lost 8 bases. The CDR3 has 14 residues. Germline V CDR1 and CDR2: MDHEN, SYDVKM. This sequence was found in a male donor in good health and CMV-seronegative. The genes are TRBV28 and TRBJ2-1; 7 bases fit TRBD1. Input material: PBMCs. The CDR3: CASSPYYTGDEQFF. CDR3 nucleotides: TGTGCCAGCAGTCCCTATTACACAGGGGATGAGCAGTTCTTC.